This TCR beta chain was captured by sequencing in a study of beta chain features in type 1 diabetes. A note on this clone: The antigen is undetermined.

Overall study results and limits: A closer apparent resemblance between naive, central memory and Treg TCRB repertoires was seen in patients than in healthy donors. Overrepresentation of cells with high TCR expression could result from cDNA sequencing. In every one of the four CD4+ subsets, TCRB CDR3s were moderately but significantly shorter in Type 1 diabetes patients.

The CDR3 covers 13 residues. Germline-derived CDR1 and CDR2 are SGHRS and YFSETQ. The germline V and J ends were trimmed by 6 bases and 7 bases, with 14 bases remaining between them. What was sequenced were expressed TCRB transcripts, since all of the isolated RNA had been reverse transcribed. Profiled with immunoSEQ multiplex PCR; TCRdb holds only in-frame clones, not every one. This table has a few hundred thousand clones, 10% to 15% appearing once. The receptor's source is a woman aged 18-35 years with type 1 diabetes. Sequenced input: naive CD4+ T cells from blood. V is TRBV5-1 and J is TRBJ2-1; tentative D call: TRBD2 (6 bases). CDR3 DNA: TGCGCCAGCAAAATTGATGGAGGGAATGAGCAGTTCTTC. This gives the protein CASKIDGGNEQFF.